This TCR beta chain was profiled in a study of blood T cell repertoires in COVID-19. Background on the study: The analysed material was cDNA or gDNA that came from T cells, B-cell-depleted T cells, or PBMCs.

As originally analysed: Scientists estimated how many nucleated cells there were by amplifying reference gene primers. Produced via immunoSEQ multiplex PCR; TCRdb's table is partial and in-frame only. V and J calls and clone size are given by that table; D and trimming were obtained from the DNA. The sample shows around 49,000 clones, approximately 88% of them seen only once. The specimen sequenced was peripheral blood. The source is a human donor in a cohort sampled during active COVID-19.

CDR3 in DNA: TGTGCCAGTACCCCCACATGGTCCACTGAAGCTTTCTTT. This encodes CASTPTWSTEAFF. This sequence joins TRBV19 and TRBJ1-1, with unresolved D. CDR1 and CDR2 from the germline V gene are LNHDA and SQIVND (reference sequence). Deletions cut 7 bases from V and 4 bases from J, with 13 bases between. CDR3 size: 13 residues.